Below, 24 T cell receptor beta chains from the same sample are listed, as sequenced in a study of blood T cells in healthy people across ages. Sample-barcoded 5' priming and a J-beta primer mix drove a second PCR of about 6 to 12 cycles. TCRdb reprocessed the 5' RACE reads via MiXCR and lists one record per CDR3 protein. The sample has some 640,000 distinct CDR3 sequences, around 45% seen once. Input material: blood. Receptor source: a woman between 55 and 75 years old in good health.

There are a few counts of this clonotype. CDR3: CASSLGTGSYSYEQYF. The CDR3, as DNA: TGTGCCAGCAGCTTAGGGACAGGGAGTTACTCCTACGAGCAGTACTTC. This chain links TRBV7-9 with TRBJ2-7, with 8 bases that match TRBD1. The V segment lost 1 base and the J segment 0 bases; nucleotides outside the gene matches: 5. Germline V gene data show CDR1 as SEHNR and CDR2 as FQNEAQ (reference sequence). This CDR3 spans 16 amino acids.

The CDR3 sequence is CASCWRSGSSEQYF. For the CDR3, the DNA is TGTGCCAGCTGCTGGAGGAGCGGGAGTTCCGAGCAGTACTTC. J is TRBJ2-7 and V is TRBV7-3; 8 positions match TRBD2. Germline V gives CDR1 SGHTA, CDR2 FQGTGA. Trimming cost V 8 bases and J 6 bases; bases outside gene matches: 12. The CDR3 has 14 amino acids.

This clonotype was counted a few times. The CDR3 nucleotides read TGCAGTGCTAGCGCCGGCGGGTCAGGGACTGAGCAGTTCTTC. Protein: CSASAGGSGTEQFF. The chain couples TRBV20-1 to TRBJ2-1; tentatively, D is TRBD1 or TRBD2 (5 bases each). Trimming removed 3 bases at V and 9 bases at J, with 18 bases between. Germline assignment: CDR1 DFQATT and CDR2 SNEGSKA (reference sequence). CDR3 length: 14 amino acids.

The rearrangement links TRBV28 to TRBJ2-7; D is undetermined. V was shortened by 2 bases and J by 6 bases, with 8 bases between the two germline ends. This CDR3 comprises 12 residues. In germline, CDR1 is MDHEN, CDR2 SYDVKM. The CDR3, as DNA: TGTGCCAGCAGTTTAACATGGCGCGAGCAGTACTTC. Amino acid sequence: CASSLTWREQYF.

The CDR3 DNA follows: TGTGCCATCTCGAGTTCGCGTACAGATACGCAGTATTTT. It translates to CAISSSRTDTQYF. The chain employs TRBV25-1 and TRBJ2-3; unclear D gene. The germline gives CDR1 MGHDK, CDR2 SYGVNS. This CDR3 has 13 residues. V gave up 10 bases and J gave up 3 bases, with 14 bases separating them.

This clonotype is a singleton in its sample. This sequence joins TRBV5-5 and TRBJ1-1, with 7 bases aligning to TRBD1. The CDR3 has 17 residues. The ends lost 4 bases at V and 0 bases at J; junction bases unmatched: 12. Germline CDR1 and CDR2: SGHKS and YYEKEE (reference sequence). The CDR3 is CASSLATGAGMNTEAFF. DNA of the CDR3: TGTGCCAGCAGCCTCGCTACAGGGGCGGGTATGAACACTGAAGCTTTCTTT.

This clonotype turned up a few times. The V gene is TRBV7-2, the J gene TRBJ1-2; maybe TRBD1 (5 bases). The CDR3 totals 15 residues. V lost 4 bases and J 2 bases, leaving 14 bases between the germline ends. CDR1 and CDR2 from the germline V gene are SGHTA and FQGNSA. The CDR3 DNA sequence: TGTGCCAGCAGCTACAACAGGAATTTGAACTATGGCTACACCTTC. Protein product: CASSYNRNLNYGYTF.

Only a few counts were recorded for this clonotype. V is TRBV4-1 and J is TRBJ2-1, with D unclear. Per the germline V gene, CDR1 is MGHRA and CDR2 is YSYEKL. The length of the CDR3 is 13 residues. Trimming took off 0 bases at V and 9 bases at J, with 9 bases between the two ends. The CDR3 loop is CASSQDPNREQFF. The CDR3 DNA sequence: TGCGCCAGCAGCCAAGATCCTAATCGTGAGCAGTTCTTC.

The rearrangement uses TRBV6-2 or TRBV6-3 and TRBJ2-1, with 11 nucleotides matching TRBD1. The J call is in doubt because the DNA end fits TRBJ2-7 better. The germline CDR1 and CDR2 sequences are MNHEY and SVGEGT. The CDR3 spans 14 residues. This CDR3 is CASSDRTGGVEQYF. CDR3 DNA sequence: TGTGCCAGCAGTGACCGGACAGGGGGCGTTGAGCAGTACTTC.

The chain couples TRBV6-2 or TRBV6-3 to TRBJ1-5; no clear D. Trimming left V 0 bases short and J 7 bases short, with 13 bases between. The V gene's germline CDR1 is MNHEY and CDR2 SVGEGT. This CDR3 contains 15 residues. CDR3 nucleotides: TGTGCCAGCAGTTACTCGATGGGCACGGGGCAGCCCCAGCATTTT. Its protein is CASSYSMGTGQPQHF.

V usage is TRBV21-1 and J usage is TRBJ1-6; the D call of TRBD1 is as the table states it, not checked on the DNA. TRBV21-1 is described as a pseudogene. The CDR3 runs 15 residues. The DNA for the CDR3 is TGTGCCAGCAGCAAATTAAGACAGGGAGGATCACCCCTCCACTTT. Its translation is CASSKLRQGGSPLHF.

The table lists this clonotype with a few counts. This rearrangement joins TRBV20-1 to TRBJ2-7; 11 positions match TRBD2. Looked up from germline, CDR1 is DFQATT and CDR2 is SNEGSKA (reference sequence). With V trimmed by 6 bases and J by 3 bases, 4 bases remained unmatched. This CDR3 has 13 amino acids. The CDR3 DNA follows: TGCAGTGCCGGGACTAGCGGTAACTACGAGCAGTACTTC. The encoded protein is CSAGTSGNYEQYF.

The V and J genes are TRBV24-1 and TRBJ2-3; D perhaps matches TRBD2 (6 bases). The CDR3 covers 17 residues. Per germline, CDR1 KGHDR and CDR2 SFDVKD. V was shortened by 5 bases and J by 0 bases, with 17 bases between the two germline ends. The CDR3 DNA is TGTGCCACCAGTGCGGTGAGAGGGAGGTTTAGCACAGATACGCAGTATTTT. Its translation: CATSAVRGRFSTDTQYF.

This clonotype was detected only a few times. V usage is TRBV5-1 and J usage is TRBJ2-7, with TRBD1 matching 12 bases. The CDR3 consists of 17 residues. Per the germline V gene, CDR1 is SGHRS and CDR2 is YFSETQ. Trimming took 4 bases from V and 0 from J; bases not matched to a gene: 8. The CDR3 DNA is TGCGCCAGCAGCACTGGGACAGGGGGCTATTTCTCCTACGAGCAGTACTTC. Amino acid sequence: CASSTGTGGYFSYEQYF.

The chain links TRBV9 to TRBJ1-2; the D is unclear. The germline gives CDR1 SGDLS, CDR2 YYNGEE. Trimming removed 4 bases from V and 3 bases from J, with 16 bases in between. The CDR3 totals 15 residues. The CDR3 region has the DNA TGTGCCAGCAGCCTGGAGAGAGGGAGAGACTATGGCTACACCTTC. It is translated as CASSLERGRDYGYTF.

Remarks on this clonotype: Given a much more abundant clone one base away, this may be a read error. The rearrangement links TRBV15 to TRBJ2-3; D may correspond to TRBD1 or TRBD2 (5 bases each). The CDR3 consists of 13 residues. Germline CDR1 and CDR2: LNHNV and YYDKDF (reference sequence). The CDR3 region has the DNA TGTGTCACCAGCAGAACCGGGACCCAACAGCAGTATTTT. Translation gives CVTSRTGTQQQYF.

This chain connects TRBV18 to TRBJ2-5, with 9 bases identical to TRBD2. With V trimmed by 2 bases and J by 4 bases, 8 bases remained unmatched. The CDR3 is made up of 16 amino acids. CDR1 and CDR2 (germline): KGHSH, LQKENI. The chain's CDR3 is CASSPSTSGSGETQYF. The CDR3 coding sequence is TGTGCCAGCTCACCATCGACTAGCGGCTCGGGAGAGACCCAGTACTTC.

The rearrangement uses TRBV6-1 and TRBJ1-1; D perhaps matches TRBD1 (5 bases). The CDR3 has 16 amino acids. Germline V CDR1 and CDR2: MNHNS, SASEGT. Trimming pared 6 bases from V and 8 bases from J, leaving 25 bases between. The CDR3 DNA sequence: TGTGCCAGCAGCCACCCGGGACGAACAGAAGCAGACGAAGCTTTCTTT. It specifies CASSHPGRTEADEAFF.

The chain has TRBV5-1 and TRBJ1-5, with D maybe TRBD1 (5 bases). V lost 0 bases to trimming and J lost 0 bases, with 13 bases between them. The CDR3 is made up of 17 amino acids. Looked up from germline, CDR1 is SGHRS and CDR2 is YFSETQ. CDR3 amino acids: CASSLAPGGNSNQPQHF. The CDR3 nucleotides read TGCGCCAGCAGCTTGGCCCCGGGGGGGAATAGCAATCAGCCCCAGCATTTT. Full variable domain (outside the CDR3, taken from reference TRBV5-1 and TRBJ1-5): KAGVTQTPRYLIKTRGQQVTLSCSPISGHRSVSWYQQTPGQGLQFLFEYFSETQRNKGNFPGRFSGRQFSNSRSEMNVSTLELGDSALYLCASSLAPGGNSNQPQHFGDGTRLSIL.

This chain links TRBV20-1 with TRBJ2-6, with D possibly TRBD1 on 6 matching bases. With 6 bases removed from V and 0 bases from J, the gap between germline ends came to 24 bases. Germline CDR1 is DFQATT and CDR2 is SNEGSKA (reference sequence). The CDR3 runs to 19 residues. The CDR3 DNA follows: TGCAGTGCGGAAATGGCCGACAGGCCTAGAATCTCTGGGGCCAACGTCCTGACTTTC. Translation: CSAEMADRPRISGANVLTF.

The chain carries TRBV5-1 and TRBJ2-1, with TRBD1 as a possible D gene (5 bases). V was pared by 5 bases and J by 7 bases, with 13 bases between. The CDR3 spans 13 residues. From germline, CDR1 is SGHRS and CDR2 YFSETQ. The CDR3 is CASSVAGINEQFF. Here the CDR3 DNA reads TGCGCCAGCAGTGTTGCAGGGATAAATGAGCAGTTCTTC.

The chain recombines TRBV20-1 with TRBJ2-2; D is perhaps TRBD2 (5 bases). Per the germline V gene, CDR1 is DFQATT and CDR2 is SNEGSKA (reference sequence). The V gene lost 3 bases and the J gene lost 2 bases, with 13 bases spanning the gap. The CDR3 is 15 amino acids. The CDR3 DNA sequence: TGCAGTGCTAGGGAGCGGCGAGTCAACACCGGGGAGCTGTTTTTT. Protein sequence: CSARERRVNTGELFF.

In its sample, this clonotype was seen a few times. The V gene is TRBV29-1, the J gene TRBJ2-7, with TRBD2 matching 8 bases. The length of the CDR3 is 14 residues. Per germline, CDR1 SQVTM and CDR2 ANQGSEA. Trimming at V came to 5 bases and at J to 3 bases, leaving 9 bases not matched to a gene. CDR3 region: CSVPGTSGFYEQYF. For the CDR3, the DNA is TGCAGCGTTCCCGGGACTAGTGGTTTCTACGAGCAGTACTTC.

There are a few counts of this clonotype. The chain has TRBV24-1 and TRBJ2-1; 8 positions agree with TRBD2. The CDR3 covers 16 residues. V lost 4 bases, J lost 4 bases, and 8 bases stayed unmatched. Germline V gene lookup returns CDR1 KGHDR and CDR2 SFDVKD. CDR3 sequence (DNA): TGTGCCACCAGTGAGACGCCGGGACTAGGGTACAATGAGCAGTTCTTC. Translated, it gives CATSETPGLGYNEQFF.